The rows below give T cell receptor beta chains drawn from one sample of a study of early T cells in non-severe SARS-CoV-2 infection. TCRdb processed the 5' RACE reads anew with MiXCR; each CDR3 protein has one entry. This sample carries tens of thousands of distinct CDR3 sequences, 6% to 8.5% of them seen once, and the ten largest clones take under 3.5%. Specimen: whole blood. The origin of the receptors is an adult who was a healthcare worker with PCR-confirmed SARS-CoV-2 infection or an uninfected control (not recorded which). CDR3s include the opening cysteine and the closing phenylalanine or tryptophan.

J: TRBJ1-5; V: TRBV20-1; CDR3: CSASLQTAQPQHF
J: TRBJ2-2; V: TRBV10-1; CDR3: CASSEASPPNTGELFF
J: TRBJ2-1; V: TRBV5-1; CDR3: CASSFSQNNEQFF
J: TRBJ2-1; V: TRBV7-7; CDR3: CARHNEQFF
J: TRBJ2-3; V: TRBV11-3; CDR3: CASSFISTDTQYF
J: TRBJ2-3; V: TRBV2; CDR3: CASSERSGGTDTQYF
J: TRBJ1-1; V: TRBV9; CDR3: CASSTQSDEAFF
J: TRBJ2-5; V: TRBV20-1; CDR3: CSASGIGYQETQYF
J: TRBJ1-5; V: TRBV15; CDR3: CATSSPGQGAWQPQHF
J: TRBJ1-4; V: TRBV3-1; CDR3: CASHRRDRHNEKLFF
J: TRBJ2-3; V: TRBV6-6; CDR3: CASSPGTARHPDTQYF
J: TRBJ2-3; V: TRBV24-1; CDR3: CATAAGGALGDTQYF
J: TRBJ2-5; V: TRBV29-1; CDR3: CSVEGTGTGNVETQYF
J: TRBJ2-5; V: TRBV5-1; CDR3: CASSDRVPWETQYF
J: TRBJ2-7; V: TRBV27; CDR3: CASSNQISYEQYF
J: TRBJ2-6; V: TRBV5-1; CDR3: CASSMDPPSGANVLTF
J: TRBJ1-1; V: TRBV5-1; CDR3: CASSLGDRGPDTEAFF
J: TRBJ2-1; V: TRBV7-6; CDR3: CASSPIRGGGNEQFF
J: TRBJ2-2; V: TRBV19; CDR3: CASARAVDGELFF
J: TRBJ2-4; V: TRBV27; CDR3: CASSLSGVAKNIQYF
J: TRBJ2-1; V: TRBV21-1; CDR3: CASSKATPGTNEQFF
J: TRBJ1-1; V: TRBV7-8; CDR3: CASSRRKEIEAFF
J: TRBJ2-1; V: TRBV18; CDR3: CASSPGTGGYNEQFF
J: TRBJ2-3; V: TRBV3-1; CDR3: CASSGGQRTDTQYF
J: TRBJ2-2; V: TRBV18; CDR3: CASSLPGSPATGELFF
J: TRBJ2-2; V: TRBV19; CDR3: CASTDRNTGELFF
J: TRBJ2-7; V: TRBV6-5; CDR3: CASSPRTSGAYEQYF
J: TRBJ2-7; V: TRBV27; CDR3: CASSLPGGYEQYF
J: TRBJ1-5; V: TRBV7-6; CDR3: CASSLAEGQPQHF
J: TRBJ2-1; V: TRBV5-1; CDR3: CASRDARLHEQFF
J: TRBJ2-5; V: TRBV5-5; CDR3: CASSLVLAGSQETQYF
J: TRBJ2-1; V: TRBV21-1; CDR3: CAEPGDRGLSSYNEQFF
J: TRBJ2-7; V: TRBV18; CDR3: CASSPRGGFRNEQYF
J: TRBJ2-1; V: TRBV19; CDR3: CASSNGYYNEQFF
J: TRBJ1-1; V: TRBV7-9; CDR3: CASIGTGNTEAFF
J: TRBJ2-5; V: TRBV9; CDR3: CASSPHIQETQYF
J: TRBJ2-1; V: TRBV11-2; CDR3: CASSLTGGYNEQFF
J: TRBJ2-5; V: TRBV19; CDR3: CASSKRYRGGETQYF
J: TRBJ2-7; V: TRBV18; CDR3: CASSPETGAYEQYF
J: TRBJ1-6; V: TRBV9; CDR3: CASSNRDRGNSPLHF
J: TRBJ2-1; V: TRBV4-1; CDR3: CASSHQFSDEQFF
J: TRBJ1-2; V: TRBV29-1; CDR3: CSVPSKGTYGYTF
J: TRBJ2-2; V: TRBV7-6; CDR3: CASSLFTSGNDGELFF
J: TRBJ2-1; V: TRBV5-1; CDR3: CASNSNSRNEQFF
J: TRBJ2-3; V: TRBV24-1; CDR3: CATSDSTTLDTQYF
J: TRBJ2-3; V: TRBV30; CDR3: CAWTRTNTQYF
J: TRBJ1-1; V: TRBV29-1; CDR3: CSVDVTPNTEAFF
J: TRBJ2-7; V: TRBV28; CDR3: CASRSGLAGSSYEQYF
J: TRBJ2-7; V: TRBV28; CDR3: CASSSTSTIYEQYF
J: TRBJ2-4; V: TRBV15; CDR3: CATSRGRQRIGKNIQYF